The next 21 T cell receptor beta chains were all read from a single sample in a study of Ad26.COV2.S vaccination and SARS-CoV-2 variants. The protocol was immunoSEQ multiplex PCR, while the TCRdb copy is restricted to in-frame clones and leaves out a portion. This table holds about 410,000 clones, approximately 90% found once. Treatment denoted: around 19 received Ad26.COV2.S at low or high dose, single or two shots; about 5 received placebo; per-sample allocation not given. On day 63 after the first injection, vaccine and placebo recipients gave samples. The starting material was peripheral blood, obtained in a trial of Ad26.COV2.S vaccine versus placebo. All receptors come from a person between 18 and 65 years old who received the Ad26.COV2.S COVID-19 vaccine or a placebo.

The chain links TRBV4-1 to TRBJ2-1, with D unresolved. V was trimmed by 0 bases and J by 4 bases, leaving 10 bases between them. The CDR3 totals 15 residues. Germline-derived CDR1 and CDR2 are MGHRA and YSYEKL. CDR3 coding DNA: TGCGCCAGCAGCCAAGAAGGAAGGCCGTACAATGAGCAGTTCTTC. Translated: CASSQEGRPYNEQFF.

The chain combines TRBV10-3 with TRBJ2-1; D might be TRBD1 (5 bases). The CDR3 totals 12 residues. Germline loops: CDR1 ENHRY, CDR2 SYGVKD. The ends were cut back, 0 bases at V and 10 bases at J, with 7 bases in the middle. CDR3 sequence: CAISESQGEQFF. The DNA for the CDR3 is TGTGCCATCAGTGAGTCCCAGGGCGAGCAGTTCTTC.

CDR3 DNA sequence: TGTGCCAGCTCTCGCGGACGGGGGACGAACACTGAAGCTTTCTTT. Amino acids: CASSRGRGTNTEAFF. The chain carries TRBV18 and TRBJ1-1; maybe TRBD1 (5 bases). V was pared by 6 bases and J by 1 base, with 15 bases between. CDR1 and CDR2 from the germline V gene are KGHSH and LQKENI. The CDR3 loop spans 15 amino acids.

This clone is a singleton in its sample. The chain has TRBV5-4 and TRBJ2-7, with D perhaps matching TRBD1 (6 bases). Deletions cut 4 bases from V and 2 bases from J, with 16 bases between. The CDR3 extends over 15 amino acids. Per germline, CDR1 SGHNT and CDR2 YYREEE (reference sequence). For the CDR3, the DNA is TGTGCCAGCAGCCTACCCGGAGAGGGGGCCTACGAGCAGTACTTC. Translation gives CASSLPGEGAYEQYF.

The gene calls are TRBV2 and TRBJ2-3, with 7 bases that match TRBD2. Per the germline V gene, CDR1 is SNHLY and CDR2 is FYNNEI. After removal of 6 bases from V and 2 bases from J, the junction contained 8 bases not matched to a gene. The CDR3 covers 15 residues. The CDR3 region has the DNA TGTGCCAGCAGGCCTTGGGCGGGAGACACAGATACGCAGTATTTT. Residues: CASRPWAGDTDTQYF.

This clone occurred a few times. The rearrangement links TRBV7-8 to TRBJ2-5; possibly TRBD1 for D (5 bases). Germline V CDR1 and CDR2: SGHVS, FQNEAQ. Trimming took off 5 bases at V and 4 bases at J, with 8 bases between the two ends. The CDR3 spans 12 residues. The CDR3 DNA reads as TGTGCCAGCAGCCTTAGGGGAGAGACCCAGTACTTC. It is translated as CASSLRGETQYF.

The chain links TRBV30 to TRBJ1-3; unclear D gene. Trimming removed 0 bases at V and 0 bases at J, with 0 bases between. CDR3 length equals 12 residues. Germline values: CDR1 GTSNPN, CDR2 SVGIG (reference sequence). For the CDR3, the DNA is TGTGCCTGGAGTGTCTCTGGAAACACCATATATTTT. Amino acid sequence: CAWSVSGNTIYF.

The DNA of the CDR3 is TGTGCCAGCAGCTACCGACTAGCGAACTATTACAATGAGCAGTTCTTC. It specifies CASSYRLANYYNEQFF. This sequence joins TRBV5-4 and TRBJ2-1; 8 bases fit TRBD2. J gave up 4 bases and V 3 bases, and 9 bases lay outside the gene matches. This CDR3 is built from 16 residues. Per germline, CDR1 SGHNT and CDR2 YYREEE (reference sequence).

This chain connects TRBV4-1 to TRBJ1-4, with D possibly being TRBD1 (6 bases). Germline loops: CDR1 MGHRA, CDR2 YSYEKL. The germline V and J ends were trimmed by 4 bases and 8 bases, with 17 bases remaining between them. The CDR3 is 15 residues long. The CDR3 spells CASSLLGQTAEKLFF. CDR3 bases: TGCGCCAGCAGCCTCCTAGGACAGACGGCAGAAAAACTGTTTTTT.

This chain joins TRBV5-6 and TRBJ2-7; the match to TRBD1 covers 8 bases. Germline V gives CDR1 SGHDT, CDR2 YYEEEE. The CDR3 runs 14 residues. The trim removed 4 bases at V and 6 bases at J, leaving 9 bases unmatched. CDR3 sequence: CASSLRTGTTEQYF. The CDR3 DNA reads as TGTGCCAGCAGCCTAAGGACAGGGACCACCGAGCAGTACTTC.

This sequence joins TRBV5-6 and TRBJ2-7, with unresolved D. This CDR3 has 11 amino acids. The V end lost 2 bases, the J end lost 5 bases, and 5 bases lay between the germline ends. Germline CDR1 reads SGHDT; CDR2 reads YYEEEE. The CDR3 region has the DNA TGTGCCAGCAGCTTTGGGGACGAGCAGTACTTC. It codes for CASSFGDEQYF.

The genes are TRBV24-1 and TRBJ1-2; unclear D gene. Trimming took 2 bases from V and 4 from J, leaving 4 bases between them. The CDR3 spans 12 residues. Germline V gene sequence: CDR1 KGHDR, CDR2 SFDVKD. In DNA form, the CDR3 reads TGTGCCACCAGTGATTCGCTCTATGGCTACACCTTC. Its translation: CATSDSLYGYTF.

This chain joins TRBV30 and TRBJ2-7; 12 positions match TRBD2. V trimming: 3 bases; J trimming: 0 bases; junction bases outside the gene matches: 9. This CDR3 contains 17 residues. Germline CDR1 is GTSNPN and CDR2 is SVGIG (reference sequence). The CDR3 spells CAWSPSLAGGLSYEQYF. CDR3 coding DNA: TGTGCCTGGAGCCCCTCCCTAGCGGGAGGGCTCTCCTACGAGCAGTACTTC.

The CDR3 sequence is CASSSSGAGANVLTF. The DNA of the CDR3 is TGTGCCAGCAGCTCTTCAGGGGCTGGGGCCAACGTCCTGACTTTC. The chain has TRBV7-3 and TRBJ2-6; D is possibly TRBD1 (6 bases). Germline V gives CDR1 SGHTA, CDR2 FQGTGA. Trimming stripped 4 bases from V and 2 bases from J, with 9 bases between. CDR3 length: 15 amino acids.

This chain uses TRBV4-2 with TRBJ1-2; no clear D gene. Germline assignment: CDR1 LGHNA and CDR2 YNFKEQ. Trimming took 1 base from V and 1 from J, leaving 13 bases between them. The CDR3 runs 16 residues. DNA of the CDR3: TGTGCCAGCAGCCAAGCCGGCGGGAAAGATAACTATGGCTACACCTTC. Its translation is CASSQAGGKDNYGYTF.

The V call is TRBV10-2, the J call TRBJ2-7, with 9 bases that match TRBD2. J lost 6 bases, V lost 10 bases, and 16 bases had no gene match. The V gene's germline CDR1 is WSHSY and CDR2 SAAADI. The CDR3 totals 15 residues. The CDR3 DNA follows: TGCGCCACCAAAGTTAATAGCGGGAGCCGAGGCGAGCAGTACTTC. It translates to CATKVNSGSRGEQYF.

This clone was counted only a few times. This rearrangement joins TRBV27 to TRBJ2-7; 10 bases agree with TRBD1. Germline-derived CDR1 and CDR2 are MNHEY and SMNVEV (reference sequence). This CDR3 spans 16 amino acids. The junction had 5 bases not matched to a gene; V was cut back by 3 bases and J by 0 bases. CDR3 sequence: CASSFSTGGGSYEQYF. The CDR3 DNA reads as TGTGCCAGCAGTTTTTCGACAGGGGGCGGCTCCTACGAGCAGTACTTC.

V usage is TRBV13 and J usage is TRBJ2-7, with D perhaps being TRBD1 or TRBD2 (6 bases each). Germline V lookup: CDR1 PRHDT, CDR2 FYEKMQ (reference sequence). Trimming cost V 4 bases and J 2 bases, with 12 bases left between them. The CDR3 is 14 amino acids. CDR3 nucleotide sequence: TGTGCCAGCAGCTCGACAGGAGGGGCCTACGAGCAGTACTTC. It yields the protein CASSSTGGAYEQYF.

The rearrangement links TRBV28 to TRBJ1-3; D not certain. The CDR3 sequence is 15 residues long. Between the trimmed V and J ends, which lost 7 bases and 3 bases, there was a span of 16 bases. Germline loops: CDR1 MDHEN, CDR2 SYDVKM. The CDR3 spells CASTSPVGYGNTIYF. DNA for the CDR3: TGTGCCAGCACCTCCCCGGTTGGATATGGAAACACCATATATTTT.

The chain combines TRBV12-3 or TRBV12-4 with TRBJ2-3; D is uncertain. CDR3 length: 12 residues. V was shortened by 11 bases and J by 3 bases, with 12 bases between the two germline ends. CDR3 sequence: CALESRTDTQYF. The CDR3, as DNA: TGTGCCCTAGAGAGTCGTACAGATACGCAGTATTTT.

V usage is TRBV5-1 and J usage is TRBJ2-7; 10 nucleotides align to TRBD2. The trim removed 3 bases at V and 1 base at J, leaving 4 bases unmatched. The germline gives CDR1 SGHRS, CDR2 YFSETQ. The CDR3 is 15 amino acids. Here the CDR3 DNA reads TGCGCCAGCAGCTCCGGGACTAGCGATTCCTACGAGCAGTACTTC. It specifies CASSSGTSDSYEQYF.